The sequence of this T cell receptor beta chain was determined in a study of T cell repertoires in cytomegalovirus infection. Overall study findings and caveats: In two of eight donors, the top clonotype was HLA-C-restricted CMV-specific.

V was trimmed by 6 bases and J by 3 bases, leaving 9 bases between them. The CDR3 loop spans 14 amino acids. The germline CDR1 and CDR2 sequences are MDHEN and SYDVKM. Regarding this clonotype: Its antigen is still unknown.

TCRdb re-derived calls from the reads in MiXCR, one entry per CDR3 protein. The sample holds some 680,000 distinct CDR3 sequences, 35% to 40% seen once. The chain recombines TRBV28 with TRBJ1-6; D might be TRBD1 (5 bases). The receptor was isolated from a human donor in good health (CMV status not recorded). Some clones in this sample may be carry-over from other donors' samples. The sequencing input was PBMCs. The CDR3 DNA is TGTGCCAGCAGCGCCCAGGGCTATAATTCACCCCTCCACTTT. It codes for CASSAQGYNSPLHF.